These T cell receptor beta chains were read from a single sample in a study of lymphopenia after photon versus proton radiotherapy. Clones were read by immunoSEQ multiplex PCR, and TCRdb kept only the in-frame ones, dropping some. The sample consists of approximately 65,000 clones, approximately 87% of them appearing once. This sample comprised peripheral blood, obtained from a patient treated with proton-based radiotherapy. These receptors originate from an elderly man with esophageal cancer. The CDR3 runs from the conserved cysteine through the conserved F or W.

V gene	J gene	CDR3 protein
TRBV7-2	TRBJ2-3	CASSTQSRDTQYF
TRBV5-1	TRBJ1-3	CASSGQGTGNTIYF
TRBV10-3	TRBJ2-1	CAIKTDAQVVNEQFF
TRBV5-1	TRBJ1-2	CASSLDSPNYGYTF
TRBV7-3	TRBJ2-1	CASSLFWGNEQFF
TRBV6-5	TRBJ2-7	CASSRVGGTYEQYF
TRBV4-1	TRBJ2-1	CASSGMGGGKYNEQFF
TRBV29-1	TRBJ1-1	CSVAPDLNTEAFF
TRBV6-5	TRBJ2-3	CASSYSDSTDTQYF
TRBV5-1	TRBJ2-1	CASSPGGGNEQFF
TRBV19	TRBJ1-5	CAGAQGRDQPQHF
TRBV19	TRBJ1-2	CASSDSFYGYTF
TRBV18	TRBJ1-5	CASSDGGVAQPQHF
TRBV18	TRBJ1-1	CASSPVRGNTEAFF
TRBV29-1	TRBJ1-1	CSVEDLPGGITEAFF
TRBV27	TRBJ1-5	CANSGRGNQPQHF
TRBV30	TRBJ1-2	CATRDIYGYTF
TRBV5-1	TRBJ1-1	CASSLPPVGGLEAFF
TRBV18	TRBJ2-1	CASSPRGSYNEQFF
TRBV6-6	TRBJ2-2	CASILSGQTGELFF
TRBV11-2	TRBJ2-7	CASSLGQSLSYEQYF
TRBV4-3	TRBJ2-7	CASSLKLSGFLYEQYF
TRBV6-5	TRBJ2-7	CASSTRDSYEQYF
TRBV7-9	TRBJ1-2	CASSSSTGVENYGYTF
TRBV7-2	TRBJ1-5	CASSLRGFQPQHF
TRBV7-9	TRBJ2-2	CASSINPGQSTGELFF
TRBV7-7	TRBJ2-5	CASSSGLAGVETQYF
TRBV19	TRBJ1-4	CASSIKWDASEKLFF
TRBV5-5	TRBJ1-2	CASSLGTGEGYTF
TRBV6-6	TRBJ1-5	CASSRYGTGTNQPQHF
TRBV29-1	TRBJ2-1	CSVEVRGGFNEQFF
TRBV7-9	TRBJ1-5	CASSSQGGQPQHF
TRBV19	TRBJ2-7	CASSKGIPRQGSSYEQYF
TRBV19	TRBJ1-2	CASSILGRNYGYTF
TRBV4-3	TRBJ2-1	CASSPRPAGSYNEQFF
TRBV5-1	TRBJ2-5	CASSLVTGQETQYF
TRBV19	TRBJ1-1	CASSLWDRRNTEAFF
TRBV1	TRBJ1-1	CTSSQEQHEAFF
TRBV10-1	TRBJ2-7	CASIPPRTYEQYF